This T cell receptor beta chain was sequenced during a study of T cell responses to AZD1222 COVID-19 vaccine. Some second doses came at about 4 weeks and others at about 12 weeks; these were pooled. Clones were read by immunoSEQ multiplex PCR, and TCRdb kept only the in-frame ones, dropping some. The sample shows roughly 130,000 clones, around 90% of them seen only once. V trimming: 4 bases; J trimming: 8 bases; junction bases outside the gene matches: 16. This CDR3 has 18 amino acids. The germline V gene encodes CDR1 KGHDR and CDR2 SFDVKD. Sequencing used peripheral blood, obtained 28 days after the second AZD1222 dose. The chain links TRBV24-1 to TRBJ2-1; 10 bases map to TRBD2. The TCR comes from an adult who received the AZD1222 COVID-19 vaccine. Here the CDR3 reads CATSDRQTSGRAIDEQFF. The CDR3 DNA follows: TGTGCCACCAGTGACCGACAAACCAGCGGGAGGGCCATCGATGAGCAGTTCTTC.